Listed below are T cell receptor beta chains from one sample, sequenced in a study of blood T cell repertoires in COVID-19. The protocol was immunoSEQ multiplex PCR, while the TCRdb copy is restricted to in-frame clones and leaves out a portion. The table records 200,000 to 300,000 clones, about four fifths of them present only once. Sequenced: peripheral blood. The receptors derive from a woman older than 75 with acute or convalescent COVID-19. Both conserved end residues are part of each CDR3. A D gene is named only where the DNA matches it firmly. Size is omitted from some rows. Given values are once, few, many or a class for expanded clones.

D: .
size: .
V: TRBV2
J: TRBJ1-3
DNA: TGTGCCAGCAGTGCTGGAGGGAACTCTGGAAACACCATATATTTT
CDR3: CASSAGGNSGNTIYF

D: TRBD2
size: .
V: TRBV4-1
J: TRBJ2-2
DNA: TGCGCCAGCAGCCAAGAGAGCGGGGGACTGACCGGGGAGCTGTTTTTT
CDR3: CASSQESGGLTGELFF

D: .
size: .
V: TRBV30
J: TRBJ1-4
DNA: TGTGCCTGGAGCCCGAGCCCGAAGATGGTGTTTTTT
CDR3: CAWSPSPKMVFF

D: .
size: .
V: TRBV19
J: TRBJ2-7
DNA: TGTGCCAGTAGCGGCGGGCTTGAGCAGTACTTC
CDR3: CASSGGLEQYF

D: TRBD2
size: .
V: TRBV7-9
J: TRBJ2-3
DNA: TGTGCCAGCAGCTTAGGCGGGGGGACCTCTAGCACAGATACGCAGTATTTT
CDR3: CASSLGGGTSSTDTQYF

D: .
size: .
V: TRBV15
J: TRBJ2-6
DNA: TGTGCCACCAGCCCTCTTAACCAGGGGACGGTTCCCGGGGCCAACGTCCTGACTTTC
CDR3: CATSPLNQGTVPGANVLTF

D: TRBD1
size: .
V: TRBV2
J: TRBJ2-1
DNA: TGTGCCAGCAGTGGTCCGAGTAGGGGGCTACGATCCTACAATGAGCAGTTCTTC
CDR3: CASSGPSRGLRSYNEQFF

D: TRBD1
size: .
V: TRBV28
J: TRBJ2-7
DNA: TGTGCCAGCAGTACACCGGGACAGGCCCCCTACGAGCAGTACTTC
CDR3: CASSTPGQAPYEQYF

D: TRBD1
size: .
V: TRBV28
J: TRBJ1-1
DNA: TGTGCCAGCAGGACAGGGGACACTGAAGCTTTCTTT
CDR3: CASRTGDTEAFF

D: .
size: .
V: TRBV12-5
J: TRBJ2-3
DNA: TGTGCTAGTGGTTTAGGGGGGGCTAGCACAGATACGCAGTATTTT
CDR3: CASGLGGASTDTQYF

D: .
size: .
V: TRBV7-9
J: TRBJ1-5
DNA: TGTGCCAGCAGCTTAGAAGGGGAGGGAGGTCAGCCCCAGCATTTT
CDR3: CASSLEGEGGQPQHF

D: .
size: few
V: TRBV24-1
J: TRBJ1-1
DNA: TGTGCCACCAGTGATTTTGGGGCAGGTGGCCGATATGAAGCTTTCTTT
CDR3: CATSDFGAGGRYEAFF

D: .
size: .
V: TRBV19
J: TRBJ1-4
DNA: TGTGCCAGTAATTCGCGCGATTCTAATGAAAAACTGTTTTTT
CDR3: CASNSRDSNEKLFF

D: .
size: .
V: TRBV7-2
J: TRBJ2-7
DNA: TGTGCCAGCAGCACTAATCAGGGTATGGGGTACGAGCAGTACTTC
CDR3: CASSTNQGMGYEQYF

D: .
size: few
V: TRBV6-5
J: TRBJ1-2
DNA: TGTGCCAGCAGTTACTCGCCAACAGGGAAGGTGGAAGGCTACACCTTC
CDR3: CASSYSPTGKVEGYTF

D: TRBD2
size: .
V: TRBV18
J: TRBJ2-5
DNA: TGTGCCAGCTCACCACCGCCGGGGACTAGCGGGGGGTCCCAGTACTTC
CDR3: CASSPPPGTSGGSQYF